The 28 T cell receptor beta chains below were found in one sample sequenced in a study of blood T cell repertoires in COVID-19. Method: immunoSEQ multiplex PCR; TCRdb's copy keeps in-frame clones and lacks some. The sample carries under 250,000 clones, 75% to 85% recorded once. The sequenced sample consisted of peripheral blood. The receptors were gathered from a man aged 45-60 years with active or convalescent COVID-19.

V usage is TRBV10-3 and J usage is TRBJ2-2; 9 bases are shared with TRBD1. The V segment lost 7 bases and the J segment 3 bases; nucleotides outside the gene matches: 3. Germline V lookup: CDR1 ENHRY, CDR2 SYGVKD. The length of the CDR3 is 14 residues. CDR3 in amino acids: CAIMGQGHTGELFF. For the CDR3, the DNA is TGTGCCATCATGGGACAGGGTCACACCGGGGAGCTGTTTTTT.

The chain recombines TRBV5-1 with TRBJ2-2; 7 bases are shared with TRBD1. Germline CDR1 SGHRS, CDR2 YFSETQ. This CDR3 has 14 amino acids. Unmatched junction bases numbered 7, after V lost 4 bases and J lost 7 bases. DNA for the CDR3: TGCGCCAGCAGCCCCATACGACAGGGCGGGGAGCTGTTTTTT. It encodes CASSPIRQGGELFF.

This chain links TRBV7-3 with TRBJ2-1, with 9 bases identical to TRBD2. With 0 bases clipped from V and 6 bases from J, the junction kept 9 bases outside the gene matches. Germline V gene sequence: CDR1 SGHTA, CDR2 FQGTGA. The CDR3 length is 17 residues. CDR3: CASSLTLGSGRLNEQFF. CDR3 in DNA: TGTGCCAGCAGCTTAACGCTCGGTAGCGGGAGACTCAATGAGCAGTTCTTC.

The chain couples TRBV3-1 (or the pseudogene TRBV3-2) to TRBJ1-5, with D possibly being TRBD1 (5 bases). Deletions cut 2 bases from V and 1 base from J, with 9 bases between. CDR1 and CDR2 (germline): LGHDT, YNNKEL (reference sequence). This CDR3 spans 15 amino acids. CDR3 DNA: TGTGCCAGCAGCCAATGGGGGGACAGCAATCAGCCCCAGCATTTT. This sequence encodes CASSQWGDSNQPQHF.

V and J are TRBV5-4 and TRBJ2-7, with 8 bases lining up with TRBD1. CDR1 and CDR2 (germline): SGHNT, YYREEE (reference sequence). The V gene end was trimmed by 3 bases and the J gene end by 3 bases; junction bases not matched to a gene: 5. The CDR3 totals 14 residues. The CDR3 DNA is TGTGCCAGCAGCTATGACAGGGGACTCTACGAGCAGTACTTC. Translating it yields CASSYDRGLYEQYF.

The rearrangement links TRBV18 to TRBJ2-3; 7 nucleotides line up with TRBD2. Germline lookup yields CDR1 KGHSH and CDR2 LQKENI. V lost 4 bases, J lost 0 bases, and 1 base stayed unmatched. The CDR3 covers 14 residues. The CDR3 region has the DNA TGTGCCAGCTCACGCGGGGGTAGCACAGATACGCAGTATTTT. Translation gives CASSRGGSTDTQYF.

The chain couples TRBV4-1 to TRBJ2-5; tentative D call: TRBD1 (6 bases). With 3 bases removed from V and 0 bases from J, the gap between germline ends came to 20 bases. Germline CDR1 reads MGHRA; CDR2 reads YSYEKL. The CDR3 has 18 amino acids. CDR3 protein: CASSHYYSGAPNQETQYF. The CDR3 DNA follows: TGCGCCAGCAGCCATTACTACTCAGGGGCGCCAAACCAAGAGACCCAGTACTTC.

The V gene is TRBV4-2, the J gene TRBJ1-6, with TRBD1 as a possible D gene (6 bases). Trimming left V 0 bases short and J 0 bases short, with 12 bases between. Germline V CDR1 and CDR2: LGHNA, YNFKEQ. The CDR3 is made up of 18 amino acids. The CDR3 sequence: CASSQEVQGSSYNSPLHF. CDR3 DNA sequence: TGTGCCAGCAGCCAAGAAGTTCAGGGGAGCTCCTATAATTCACCCCTCCACTTT.

The chain carries TRBV3-1 (or the pseudogene TRBV3-2) and TRBJ1-5; D is possibly TRBD1 (5 bases). V was clipped by 4 bases and J by 7 bases, with 17 bases between them. CDR1 is LGHDT, CDR2 YNNKEL, per germline (reference sequence). The CDR3 has 15 residues. The CDR3 sequence: CASSPRMGLLQPQHF. The CDR3 nucleotides are TGTGCCAGCAGCCCCCGTATGGGGCTTTTACAGCCCCAGCATTTT.

The chain joins TRBV4-1 to TRBJ2-6; a weak D match, TRBD2 (5 bases). Germline V gene sequence: CDR1 MGHRA, CDR2 YSYEKL. CDR3 length equals 17 residues. V was pared by 0 bases and J by 0 bases, with 9 bases between. CDR3 loop: CASSQDAGGSGANVLTF. The CDR3, as DNA: TGCGCCAGCAGCCAAGATGCGGGCGGCTCTGGGGCCAACGTCCTGACTTTC.

This sequence joins TRBV7-2 and TRBJ1-6, with 9 bases fitting TRBD1. Trimming took 3 bases from V and 10 from J; bases not matched to a gene: 1. Germline V lookup: CDR1 SGHTA, CDR2 FQGNSA. The CDR3 contains 13 residues. The CDR3 nucleotides are TGTGCCAGCAGCTTGGACAGGGGCTCACCCCTCCACTTT. This sequence encodes CASSLDRGSPLHF.

The chain couples TRBV27 to TRBJ2-7; 7 bases line up with TRBD2. V dropped 5 bases and J dropped 0; count of bases not matched to a gene: 4. The CDR3 length is 14 residues. From germline, CDR1 is MNHEY and CDR2 SMNVEV (reference sequence). DNA of the CDR3: TGTGCCAGCAGTCAGACGGGAGGCTCCTACGAGCAGTACTTC. This gives the protein CASSQTGGSYEQYF.

The sample holds one count of this clone. The chain carries TRBV5-4 and TRBJ2-7, with TRBD2 as a possible D gene (5 bases). Germline assignment: CDR1 SGHNT and CDR2 YYREEE (reference sequence). The V end was cut by 2 bases, the J end by 7 bases, with 10 bases between. CDR3 length: 12 amino acids. CDR3 sequence reads: CASSFEGREQYF. CDR3 DNA sequence: TGTGCCAGCAGCTTTGAGGGCCGGGAGCAGTACTTC.

This clone was picked up one time. J is TRBJ1-1 and V is TRBV6-6; the D is unclear. Trimming left V 7 bases short and J 0 bases short, with 15 bases between. Looked up from germline, CDR1 is MNHNY and CDR2 is SVGAGI (reference sequence). The CDR3 has 15 amino acids. CDR3 in amino acids: CASKNQVSMNTEAFF. The DNA of the CDR3 is TGTGCCAGCAAGAACCAGGTATCCATGAACACTGAAGCTTTCTTT.

J is TRBJ2-5 and V is TRBV6-5; no firm D call. Germline loops: CDR1 MNHEY, CDR2 SVGAGI. The length of the CDR3 is 16 residues. Trimming left V 2 bases short and J 0 bases short, with 13 bases between. Here the CDR3 DNA reads TGTGCCAGCAGTTACGGGCCAAGTTGGGACCAAGAGACCCAGTACTTC. Translated: CASSYGPSWDQETQYF.

This clone appeared a single time. The CDR3 loop reads CASSVRGPTGELFF. Written as DNA, the CDR3 is TGTGCCAGCAGCGTGAGGGGGCCCACCGGGGAGCTGTTTTTT. The chain carries TRBV9 and TRBJ2-2; TRBD1 matches 7 bases. The germline V gene has CDR1 SGDLS and CDR2 YYNGEE. CDR3 length equals 14 residues. V lost 2 bases, J lost 4 bases, and 2 bases stayed unmatched. The entire variable domain, with the rest obtained from reference TRBV9 and TRBJ2-2, is as follows: DSGVTQTPKHLITATGQRVTLRCSPRSGDLSVYWYQQSLDQGLQFLIQYYNGEERAKGNILERFSAQQFPDLHSELNLSSLELGDSALYFCASSVRGPTGELFFGEGSRLTVL.

The V gene is TRBV5-4, the J gene TRBJ2-3, with 7 positions matching TRBD1. The CDR3 totals 17 residues. V lost 3 bases, J lost 2 bases, and 12 bases stayed unmatched. Germline CDR1 SGHNT, CDR2 YYREEE (reference sequence). CDR3 residues: CASSSPLNRGPTDTQYF. CDR3 in DNA: TGTGCCAGCAGCTCCCCCCTAAACAGGGGCCCCACAGATACGCAGTATTTT.

This chain uses TRBV5-1 with TRBJ2-7; D remains unclear. The CDR3 loop spans 16 amino acids. The V end lost 1 base, the J end lost 2 bases, and 16 bases lay between the germline ends. The germline CDR1 and CDR2 sequences are SGHRS and YFSETQ. Written as DNA, the CDR3 is TGCGCCAGCAGCTTGTCGCTGGCGGCTAGAGCCTACGAGCAGTACTTC. Residues: CASSLSLAARAYEQYF.

The V call is TRBV18, the J call TRBJ1-4; 7 nucleotides agree with TRBD1. Unmatched junction bases numbered 10, after V lost 4 bases and J lost 5 bases. The CDR3 is 16 amino acids. The V gene's germline CDR1 is KGHSH and CDR2 LQKENI. The CDR3 is CASSLSPGTDNEKLFF. In DNA, the CDR3 is TGTGCCAGCTCACTCAGCCCCGGGACAGACAATGAAAAACTGTTTTTT.

This clone was picked up one time. The V and J genes are TRBV11-2 and TRBJ1-4; D is possibly TRBD1 (5 bases). Trimming cost V 5 bases and J 8 bases, with 12 bases left between them. CDR1 and CDR2 (germline): SGHAT, FQNNGV. The CDR3 spans 13 residues. CDR3 coding DNA: TGTGCCAGCAGCCGCCGACAGTGGGAAAAACTGTTTTTT. Translation: CASSRRQWEKLFF.

The chain uses TRBV19 and TRBJ1-2, with D hard to call. V lost 3 bases to trimming and J lost 4 bases, with 12 bases between them. CDR1 is LNHDA, CDR2 SQIVND, per germline (reference sequence). The CDR3 is 14 amino acids. CDR3 protein: CASSIAGRGYGYTF. CDR3 DNA sequence: TGTGCCAGTAGTATTGCAGGTCGTGGCTATGGCTACACCTTC.

The chain links TRBV6-2 or TRBV6-3 to TRBJ2-1; 7 bases map to TRBD2. Unmatched junction bases numbered 15, after V lost 6 bases and J lost 4 bases. Germline-derived CDR1 and CDR2 are MNHEY and SVGEGT. CDR3 length: 17 residues. The chain's CDR3 is CASSSDAGGGLYNEQFF. The CDR3 bases are TGTGCCAGCAGCTCCGATGCCGGCGGGGGACTATACAATGAGCAGTTCTTC.

The rearrangement uses TRBV28 and TRBJ1-4; D gene unclear. The CDR3 is 15 amino acids. Germline CDR1 reads MDHEN; CDR2 reads SYDVKM. The ends were cut back, 2 bases at V and 8 bases at J, with 15 bases in the middle. CDR3 sequence reads: CASSLPRSAEEKLFF. CDR3 DNA sequence: TGTGCCAGCAGTTTACCAAGGTCCGCGGAGGAAAAACTGTTTTTT.

The J gene is TRBJ2-1, the V gene TRBV14; the D gene is possibly TRBD2 (11 bases). V gave up 4 bases and J gave up 5 bases, with 30 bases separating them. Per germline, CDR1 SGHDN and CDR2 FVKESK. The CDR3 has 20 residues. CDR3 amino acids: CASSPRTGGTPGLADNEQFF. DNA of the CDR3: TGTGCCAGCAGCCCTCGGACAGGGGGAACACCGGGACTAGCGGACAATGAGCAGTTCTTC.

This clone occurred once. This rearrangement joins TRBV10-3 to TRBJ2-4; the D gene is possibly TRBD1 (5 bases). The germline CDR1 and CDR2 sequences are ENHRY and SYGVKD. CDR3 length: 15 residues. V lost 2 bases, J lost 7 bases, and 15 bases lay in between. Here the CDR3 reads CAISEGQVSGNIQYF. CDR3 in DNA: TGTGCCATCAGTGAGGGGCAGGTGTCAGGGAACATTCAGTACTTC.

This clone was detected only once. This rearrangement joins TRBV7-2 to TRBJ1-6; 9 bases align to TRBD1. V dropped 1 base and J dropped 10; count of bases not matched to a gene: 5. Germline CDR1 reads SGHTA; CDR2 reads FQGNSA. The CDR3 length is 15 residues. Written as DNA, the CDR3 is TGTGCCAGCAGCTTAGTAGGACAGGGGCAATCACCCCTCCACTTT. This translates into CASSLVGQGQSPLHF. Complete variable domain (other parts from reference TRBV7-2 and TRBJ1-6): GAGVSQSPSNKVTEKGKDVELRCDPISGHTALYWYRQSLGQGLEFLIYFQGNSAPDKSGLPSDRFSAERTGGSVSTLTIQRTQQEDSAVYLCASSLVGQGQSPLHFGNGTRLTVT.

This clone was detected only once. The chain combines TRBV9 with TRBJ1-6, with 7 nucleotides matching TRBD1. The CDR3 has 15 residues. Germline CDR1 SGDLS, CDR2 YYNGEE. V lost 4 bases and J lost 3; bases outside the gene matches: 4. The CDR3 here is CASSFRDSYNSPLHF. Written as DNA, the CDR3 is TGTGCCAGCAGCTTCCGGGACAGCTATAATTCACCCCTCCACTTT. The full variable domain, in which reference TRBV9 and TRBJ1-6 provide the parts outside the CDR3, is DSGVTQTPKHLITATGQRVTLRCSPRSGDLSVYWYQQSLDQGLQFLIQYYNGEERAKGNILERFSAQQFPDLHSELNLSSLELGDSALYFCASSFRDSYNSPLHFGNGTRLTVT.

This chain uses TRBV20-1 with TRBJ2-5; D not certain. Germline CDR1 DFQATT, CDR2 SNEGSKA (reference sequence). Trimming pared 2 bases from V and 5 bases from J, leaving 6 bases between. CDR3 size: 11 residues. CDR3 loop: CSARLSETQYF. In nucleotides, the CDR3 is TGCAGTGCTAGACTTAGTGAGACCCAGTACTTC.